These T cell receptor beta chains were read from a single sample in a study of T-cell memory formation after mild COVID-19. MiXCR, run by TCRdb on the 5' RACE reads, gives a single entry per CDR3 protein. This sample carries fewer than 450,000 distinct CDR3 sequences, around a fifth of them seen once, and the ten largest clones take around 13%. Material: PBMCs or a T cell subset sorted from them (not recorded which). The receptors here all came from an adult woman who had mild COVID-19 (a few samples of this study predate the infection). Cell type and time point are not known. Each CDR3 is given with its conserved first and last residue. Fields, in order: clone size, D gene, V gene, J gene, CDR3 protein, CDR3 DNA. The D gene is left open where the match is weak. A clone size is listed for some rows: how often the clone was seen (once, few, many), or a class if it is expanded.

few	TRBD2	TRBV29-1	TRBJ2-3	CSVGKLAGGLATDTQYF	TGCAGCGTTGGTAAACTAGCGGGGGGGCTGGCCACAGATACGCAGTATTTT
few	-	TRBV7-9	TRBJ2-7	CASSLVGAGFASYEQYF	TGTGCCAGCAGCTTAGTAGGTGCAGGCTTCGCTTCCTACGAGCAGTACTTC
few	-	TRBV29-1	TRBJ1-1	CSVGDTGMNTEAFF	TGCAGCGTTGGAGATACCGGGATGAACACTGAAGCTTTCTTT
-	-	TRBV2	TRBJ2-2	CASRQDSANTGELFF	TGTGCCAGCAGACAGGACAGTGCGAACACCGGGGAGCTGTTTTTT
-	-	TRBV5-1	TRBJ2-5	CASSLLRGQETQYF	TGCGCCAGCAGCTTGCTCAGGGGTCAAGAGACCCAGTACTTC
few	-	TRBV5-1	TRBJ1-1	CASSPLQGRNTEAFF	TGCGCCAGCAGCCCTCTCCAGGGGAGGAACACTGAAGCTTTCTTT
-	-	TRBV6-1	TRBJ1-6	CASSEAGLSPLHF	TGTGCCAGCAGTGAAGCGGGGCTCTCACCCCTCCACTTT
-	-	TRBV11-3	TRBJ2-2	CASSSPVRGHTGELFF	TGTGCCAGCAGCTCCCCAGTCAGGGGTCACACCGGGGAGCTGTTTTTT
-	TRBD2	TRBV7-2	TRBJ2-7	CASSFLLAGGPGGEQYF	TGTGCCAGCAGCTTCCTCCTTGCGGGAGGGCCGGGAGGCGAGCAGTACTTC
-	-	TRBV14	TRBJ1-1	CASSQDPLTRTTEAFF	TGTGCCAGCAGCCAAGATCCCCTGACCCGGACGACTGAAGCTTTCTTT
-	TRBD1	TRBV13	TRBJ1-1	CASSKRGGQGFAEAFF	TGTGCCAGCAGCAAACGGGGAGGACAGGGGTTCGCTGAAGCTTTCTTT
-	-	TRBV10-3	TRBJ2-7	CAISDWRRYEQYF	TGTGCCATCAGTGATTGGCGCCGCTACGAGCAGTACTTC
-	-	TRBV13	TRBJ1-1	CASIRARNTEAFF	TGTGCCAGCATCCGGGCACGAAACACTGAAGCTTTCTTT
few	-	TRBV6-4	TRBJ2-1	CASSVLAGYYNEQFF	TGTGCCAGCAGTGTTCTGGCAGGTTACTACAATGAGCAGTTCTTC
-	-	TRBV10-3	TRBJ2-3	CAISVSQVGTDTQYF	TGTGCCATCAGTGTAAGTCAGGTGGGCACAGATACGCAGTATTTT
-	TRBD2	TRBV5-1	TRBJ2-5	CASSPLAGRAEETQYF	TGCGCCAGCAGCCCCTTAGCGGGGAGGGCGGAAGAGACCCAGTACTTC
-	-	TRBV18	TRBJ1-1	CASSPGRNTEAFF	TGTGCCAGCTCACCAGGCCGCAACACTGAAGCTTTCTTT
once	-	TRBV2	TRBJ2-1	CASRPGPNPVSEQFF	TGTGCCAGCAGACCGGGACCCAACCCCGTGAGTGAGCAGTTCTTC
-	TRBD1	TRBV27	TRBJ1-2	CASSSDRRFYGYTF	TGTGCCAGCAGCTCGGACAGGCGATTCTATGGCTACACCTTC
-	TRBD2	TRBV5-1	TRBJ2-5	CASSLELAGVARTQYF	TGCGCCAGCAGCTTAGAACTAGCGGGAGTCGCGAGGACCCAGTACTTC
many	-	TRBV15	TRBJ1-2	CATSIGNYGYTF	TGTGCCACCAGTATAGGAAACTATGGCTACACCTTC
-	-	TRBV7-9	TRBJ2-5	CASSLADSLYGTQYF	TGTGCCAGCAGCTTAGCGGATAGCTTGTACGGGACCCAGTACTTC
many	TRBD2	TRBV13	TRBJ2-7	CASSLAGTSGKEQYF	TGTGCCAGCAGCTTAGCCGGGACTAGCGGGAAGGAGCAGTACTTC
-	-	TRBV5-1	TRBJ1-1	CASSLVGGSDTEAFF	TGCGCCAGCAGCTTAGTCGGAGGGTCGGACACTGAAGCTTTCTTT
many	TRBD1	TRBV5-1	TRBJ2-5	CASSHGQGAAQETQYF	TGCGCCAGCAGCCACGGACAGGGCGCAGCACAGGAGACCCAGTACTTC
few	TRBD2	TRBV7-9	TRBJ2-3	CASSPGLAGVSDTQYF	TGTGCCAGCAGCCCTGGACTAGCGGGAGTTTCGGATACGCAGTATTTT
few	TRBD1	TRBV19	TRBJ1-1	CASKTGGTEAFF	TGTGCCAGTAAAACAGGGGGCACTGAAGCTTTCTTT
-	-	TRBV5-5	TRBJ2-2	CASSWRQDNTGELFF	TGTGCCAGCAGCTGGCGACAGGATAACACCGGGGAGCTGTTTTTT
-	TRBD1	TRBV29-1	TRBJ1-2	CSVQPQGDNYGYTF	TGCAGCGTTCAGCCACAGGGGGATAACTATGGCTACACCTTC
-	-	TRBV12-3/TRBV12-4	TRBJ2-2	CASSLSVTGELFF	TGTGCCAGCAGTTTGTCCGTCACCGGGGAGCTGTTTTTT
few	TRBD2	TRBV4-2	TRBJ2-1	CASSQDHAGVQNEQFF	TGTGCCAGCAGCCAAGATCACGCGGGAGTCCAGAATGAGCAGTTCTTC
many	-	TRBV29-1	TRBJ2-1	CSVVTTGTAYNEQFF	TGCAGCGTCGTGACGACCGGGACCGCATACAATGAGCAGTTCTTC
many	-	TRBV25-1	TRBJ2-7	CASSLARGTYEQYF	TGTGCCAGCAGTTTAGCCCGGGGGACCTACGAGCAGTACTTC
-	TRBD1	TRBV28	TRBJ1-6	CASSRSGTDNSPLHF	TGTGCCAGCAGTAGATCCGGGACAGATAATTCACCCCTCCACTTT
-	TRBD1	TRBV11-2	TRBJ1-1	CASSPQGRGSDTEAFF	TGTGCCAGCAGCCCACAGGGGAGGGGGTCGGACACTGAAGCTTTCTTT
-	-	TRBV5-5	TRBJ2-2	CASSLEVGYTGELFF	TGTGCCAGCAGCTTGGAGGTGGGGTACACCGGGGAGCTGTTTTTT
-	-	TRBV2	TRBJ1-5	CASSEAPGLRNQPQHF	TGTGCCAGCAGTGAAGCGCCGGGGCTCAGGAATCAGCCCCAGCATTTT
-	TRBD1	TRBV5-1	TRBJ2-3	CASSLTTGATDTQYF	TGCGCCAGCAGCTTGACCACAGGGGCCACAGATACGCAGTATTTT
-	TRBD1	TRBV10-3	TRBJ2-7	CAISNRDRGVGGEQYF	TGTGCCATCAGTAACCGGGACAGGGGCGTCGGTGGCGAGCAGTACTTC
-	-	TRBV12-3/TRBV12-4	TRBJ2-7	CASSPGTTLGLPRREQYF	TGTGCCAGCAGTCCCGGTACTACACTAGGGCTCCCGAGAAGAGAGCAGTACTTC
few	-	TRBV7-2	TRBJ1-1	CASSLASGTEAFF	TGTGCCAGCAGCTTAGCTTCGGGGACTGAAGCTTTCTTT
-	TRBD1	TRBV7-9	TRBJ2-1	CASSADLGQGRGDEQFF	TGTGCCAGCAGCGCCGACTTGGGACAGGGCCGTGGGGATGAGCAGTTCTTC
-	-	TRBV20-1	TRBJ2-7	CSARAAPVVSSYEQYF	TGCAGTGCTAGAGCGGCCCCAGTGGTTAGCTCCTACGAGCAGTACTTC
few	-	TRBV9	TRBJ2-1	CASSTASQQFF	TGTGCCAGCAGCACCGCGTCGCAGCAGTTCTTC
many	-	TRBV30	TRBJ2-3	CAWSVSSDTQYF	TGTGCCTGGAGTGTCAGTTCAGATACGCAGTATTTT
-	TRBD2	TRBV7-6	TRBJ2-5	CASSSWTRIETQYF	TGTGCCAGCAGCTCCTGGACTAGGATAGAGACCCAGTACTTC
many	TRBD1	TRBV7-3	TRBJ2-2	CASSPGTANTGELFF	TGTGCCAGCAGCCCCGGGACAGCGAACACCGGGGAGCTGTTTTTT
-	TRBD1	TRBV13	TRBJ2-1	CASSPQEDRGYNEQFF	TGTGCCAGCAGCCCACAGGAAGACAGGGGGTACAATGAGCAGTTCTTC
many	-	TRBV7-9	TRBJ2-2	CASSLYTGELFF	TGTGCCAGCAGTTTGTACACCGGGGAGCTGTTTTTT
-	TRBD1	TRBV12-3/TRBV12-4	TRBJ2-6	CASSLLKTGGSSGANVLTF	TGTGCCAGCAGTTTATTGAAGACAGGGGGTTCATCTGGGGCCAACGTCCTGACTTTC
few	-	TRBV4-3	TRBJ2-2	CASSPYGNTGELFF	TGCGCCAGCAGCCCCTATGGCAACACCGGGGAGCTGTTTTTT
-	TRBD1	TRBV27	TRBJ1-3	CASSPWTGEQGTIYF	TGTGCCAGCAGTCCCTGGACAGGGGAGCAAGGCACCATATATTTT